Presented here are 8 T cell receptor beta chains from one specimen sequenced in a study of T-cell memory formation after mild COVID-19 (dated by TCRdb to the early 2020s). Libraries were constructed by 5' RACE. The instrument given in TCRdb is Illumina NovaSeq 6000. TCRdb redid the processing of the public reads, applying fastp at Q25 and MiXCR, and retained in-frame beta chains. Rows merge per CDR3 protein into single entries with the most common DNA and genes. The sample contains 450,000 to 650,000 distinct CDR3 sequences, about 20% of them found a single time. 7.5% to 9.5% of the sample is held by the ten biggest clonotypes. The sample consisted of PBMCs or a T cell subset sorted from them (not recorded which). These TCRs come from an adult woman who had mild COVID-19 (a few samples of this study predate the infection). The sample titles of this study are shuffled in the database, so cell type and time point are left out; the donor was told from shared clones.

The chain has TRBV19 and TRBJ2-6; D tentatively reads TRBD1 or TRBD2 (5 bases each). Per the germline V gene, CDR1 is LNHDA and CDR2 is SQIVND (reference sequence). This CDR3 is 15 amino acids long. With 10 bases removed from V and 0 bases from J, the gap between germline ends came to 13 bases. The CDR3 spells CATPGPLSGANVLTF. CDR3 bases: TGTGCCACCCCGGGACCGCTCTCTGGGGCCAACGTCCTGACTTTC.

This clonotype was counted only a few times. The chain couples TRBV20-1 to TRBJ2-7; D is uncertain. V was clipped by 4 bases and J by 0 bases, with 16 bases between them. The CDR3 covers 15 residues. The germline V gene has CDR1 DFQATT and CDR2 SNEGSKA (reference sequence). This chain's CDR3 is CSATSRARSSYEQYF. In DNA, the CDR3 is TGCAGTGCTACGTCCCGAGCCCGGAGCTCCTACGAGCAGTACTTC.

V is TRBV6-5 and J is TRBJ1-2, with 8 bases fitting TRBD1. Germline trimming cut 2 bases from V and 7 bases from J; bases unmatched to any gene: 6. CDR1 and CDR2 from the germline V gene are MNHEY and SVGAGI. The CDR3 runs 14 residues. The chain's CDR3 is CASSYQSGGTGYTF. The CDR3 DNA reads TGTGCCAGCAGTTACCAATCAGGGGGCACTGGCTACACCTTC.

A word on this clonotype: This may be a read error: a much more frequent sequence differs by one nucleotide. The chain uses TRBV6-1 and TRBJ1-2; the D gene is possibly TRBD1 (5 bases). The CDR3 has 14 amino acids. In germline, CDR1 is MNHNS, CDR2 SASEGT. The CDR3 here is CASSEGTPNCGYTF. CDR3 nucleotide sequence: TGTGCCAGCAGTGAAGGGACACCTAACTGTGGCTACACCTTC.

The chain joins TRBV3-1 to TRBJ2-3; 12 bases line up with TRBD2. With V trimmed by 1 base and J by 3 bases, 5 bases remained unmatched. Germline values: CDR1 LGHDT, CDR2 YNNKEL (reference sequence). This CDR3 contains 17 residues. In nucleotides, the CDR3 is TGTGCCAGCAGCCAAGGAACTAGCGGGAGGTCAACAGATACGCAGTATTTT. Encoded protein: CASSQGTSGRSTDTQYF.

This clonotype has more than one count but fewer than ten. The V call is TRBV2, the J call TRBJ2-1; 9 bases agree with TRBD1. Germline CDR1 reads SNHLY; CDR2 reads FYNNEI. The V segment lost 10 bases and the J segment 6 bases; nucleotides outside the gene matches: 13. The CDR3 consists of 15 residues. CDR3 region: CATSGQGLLGNEQFF. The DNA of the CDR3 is TGTGCCACCTCTGGACAGGGGCTATTGGGCAATGAGCAGTTCTTC.

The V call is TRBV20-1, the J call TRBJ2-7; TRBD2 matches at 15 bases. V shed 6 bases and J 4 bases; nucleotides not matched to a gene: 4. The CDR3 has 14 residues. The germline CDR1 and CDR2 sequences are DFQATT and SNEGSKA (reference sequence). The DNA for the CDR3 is TGCAGTGCAGGACTAGCGGGGGGGCCTTACGAGCAGTACTTC. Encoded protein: CSAGLAGGPYEQYF.

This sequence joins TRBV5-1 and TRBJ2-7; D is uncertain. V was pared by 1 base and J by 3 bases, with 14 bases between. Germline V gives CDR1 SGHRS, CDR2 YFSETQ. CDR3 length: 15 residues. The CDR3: CASSLSPGGHYEQYF. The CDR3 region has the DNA TGCGCCAGCAGCTTGTCCCCAGGTGGGCACTACGAGCAGTACTTC.